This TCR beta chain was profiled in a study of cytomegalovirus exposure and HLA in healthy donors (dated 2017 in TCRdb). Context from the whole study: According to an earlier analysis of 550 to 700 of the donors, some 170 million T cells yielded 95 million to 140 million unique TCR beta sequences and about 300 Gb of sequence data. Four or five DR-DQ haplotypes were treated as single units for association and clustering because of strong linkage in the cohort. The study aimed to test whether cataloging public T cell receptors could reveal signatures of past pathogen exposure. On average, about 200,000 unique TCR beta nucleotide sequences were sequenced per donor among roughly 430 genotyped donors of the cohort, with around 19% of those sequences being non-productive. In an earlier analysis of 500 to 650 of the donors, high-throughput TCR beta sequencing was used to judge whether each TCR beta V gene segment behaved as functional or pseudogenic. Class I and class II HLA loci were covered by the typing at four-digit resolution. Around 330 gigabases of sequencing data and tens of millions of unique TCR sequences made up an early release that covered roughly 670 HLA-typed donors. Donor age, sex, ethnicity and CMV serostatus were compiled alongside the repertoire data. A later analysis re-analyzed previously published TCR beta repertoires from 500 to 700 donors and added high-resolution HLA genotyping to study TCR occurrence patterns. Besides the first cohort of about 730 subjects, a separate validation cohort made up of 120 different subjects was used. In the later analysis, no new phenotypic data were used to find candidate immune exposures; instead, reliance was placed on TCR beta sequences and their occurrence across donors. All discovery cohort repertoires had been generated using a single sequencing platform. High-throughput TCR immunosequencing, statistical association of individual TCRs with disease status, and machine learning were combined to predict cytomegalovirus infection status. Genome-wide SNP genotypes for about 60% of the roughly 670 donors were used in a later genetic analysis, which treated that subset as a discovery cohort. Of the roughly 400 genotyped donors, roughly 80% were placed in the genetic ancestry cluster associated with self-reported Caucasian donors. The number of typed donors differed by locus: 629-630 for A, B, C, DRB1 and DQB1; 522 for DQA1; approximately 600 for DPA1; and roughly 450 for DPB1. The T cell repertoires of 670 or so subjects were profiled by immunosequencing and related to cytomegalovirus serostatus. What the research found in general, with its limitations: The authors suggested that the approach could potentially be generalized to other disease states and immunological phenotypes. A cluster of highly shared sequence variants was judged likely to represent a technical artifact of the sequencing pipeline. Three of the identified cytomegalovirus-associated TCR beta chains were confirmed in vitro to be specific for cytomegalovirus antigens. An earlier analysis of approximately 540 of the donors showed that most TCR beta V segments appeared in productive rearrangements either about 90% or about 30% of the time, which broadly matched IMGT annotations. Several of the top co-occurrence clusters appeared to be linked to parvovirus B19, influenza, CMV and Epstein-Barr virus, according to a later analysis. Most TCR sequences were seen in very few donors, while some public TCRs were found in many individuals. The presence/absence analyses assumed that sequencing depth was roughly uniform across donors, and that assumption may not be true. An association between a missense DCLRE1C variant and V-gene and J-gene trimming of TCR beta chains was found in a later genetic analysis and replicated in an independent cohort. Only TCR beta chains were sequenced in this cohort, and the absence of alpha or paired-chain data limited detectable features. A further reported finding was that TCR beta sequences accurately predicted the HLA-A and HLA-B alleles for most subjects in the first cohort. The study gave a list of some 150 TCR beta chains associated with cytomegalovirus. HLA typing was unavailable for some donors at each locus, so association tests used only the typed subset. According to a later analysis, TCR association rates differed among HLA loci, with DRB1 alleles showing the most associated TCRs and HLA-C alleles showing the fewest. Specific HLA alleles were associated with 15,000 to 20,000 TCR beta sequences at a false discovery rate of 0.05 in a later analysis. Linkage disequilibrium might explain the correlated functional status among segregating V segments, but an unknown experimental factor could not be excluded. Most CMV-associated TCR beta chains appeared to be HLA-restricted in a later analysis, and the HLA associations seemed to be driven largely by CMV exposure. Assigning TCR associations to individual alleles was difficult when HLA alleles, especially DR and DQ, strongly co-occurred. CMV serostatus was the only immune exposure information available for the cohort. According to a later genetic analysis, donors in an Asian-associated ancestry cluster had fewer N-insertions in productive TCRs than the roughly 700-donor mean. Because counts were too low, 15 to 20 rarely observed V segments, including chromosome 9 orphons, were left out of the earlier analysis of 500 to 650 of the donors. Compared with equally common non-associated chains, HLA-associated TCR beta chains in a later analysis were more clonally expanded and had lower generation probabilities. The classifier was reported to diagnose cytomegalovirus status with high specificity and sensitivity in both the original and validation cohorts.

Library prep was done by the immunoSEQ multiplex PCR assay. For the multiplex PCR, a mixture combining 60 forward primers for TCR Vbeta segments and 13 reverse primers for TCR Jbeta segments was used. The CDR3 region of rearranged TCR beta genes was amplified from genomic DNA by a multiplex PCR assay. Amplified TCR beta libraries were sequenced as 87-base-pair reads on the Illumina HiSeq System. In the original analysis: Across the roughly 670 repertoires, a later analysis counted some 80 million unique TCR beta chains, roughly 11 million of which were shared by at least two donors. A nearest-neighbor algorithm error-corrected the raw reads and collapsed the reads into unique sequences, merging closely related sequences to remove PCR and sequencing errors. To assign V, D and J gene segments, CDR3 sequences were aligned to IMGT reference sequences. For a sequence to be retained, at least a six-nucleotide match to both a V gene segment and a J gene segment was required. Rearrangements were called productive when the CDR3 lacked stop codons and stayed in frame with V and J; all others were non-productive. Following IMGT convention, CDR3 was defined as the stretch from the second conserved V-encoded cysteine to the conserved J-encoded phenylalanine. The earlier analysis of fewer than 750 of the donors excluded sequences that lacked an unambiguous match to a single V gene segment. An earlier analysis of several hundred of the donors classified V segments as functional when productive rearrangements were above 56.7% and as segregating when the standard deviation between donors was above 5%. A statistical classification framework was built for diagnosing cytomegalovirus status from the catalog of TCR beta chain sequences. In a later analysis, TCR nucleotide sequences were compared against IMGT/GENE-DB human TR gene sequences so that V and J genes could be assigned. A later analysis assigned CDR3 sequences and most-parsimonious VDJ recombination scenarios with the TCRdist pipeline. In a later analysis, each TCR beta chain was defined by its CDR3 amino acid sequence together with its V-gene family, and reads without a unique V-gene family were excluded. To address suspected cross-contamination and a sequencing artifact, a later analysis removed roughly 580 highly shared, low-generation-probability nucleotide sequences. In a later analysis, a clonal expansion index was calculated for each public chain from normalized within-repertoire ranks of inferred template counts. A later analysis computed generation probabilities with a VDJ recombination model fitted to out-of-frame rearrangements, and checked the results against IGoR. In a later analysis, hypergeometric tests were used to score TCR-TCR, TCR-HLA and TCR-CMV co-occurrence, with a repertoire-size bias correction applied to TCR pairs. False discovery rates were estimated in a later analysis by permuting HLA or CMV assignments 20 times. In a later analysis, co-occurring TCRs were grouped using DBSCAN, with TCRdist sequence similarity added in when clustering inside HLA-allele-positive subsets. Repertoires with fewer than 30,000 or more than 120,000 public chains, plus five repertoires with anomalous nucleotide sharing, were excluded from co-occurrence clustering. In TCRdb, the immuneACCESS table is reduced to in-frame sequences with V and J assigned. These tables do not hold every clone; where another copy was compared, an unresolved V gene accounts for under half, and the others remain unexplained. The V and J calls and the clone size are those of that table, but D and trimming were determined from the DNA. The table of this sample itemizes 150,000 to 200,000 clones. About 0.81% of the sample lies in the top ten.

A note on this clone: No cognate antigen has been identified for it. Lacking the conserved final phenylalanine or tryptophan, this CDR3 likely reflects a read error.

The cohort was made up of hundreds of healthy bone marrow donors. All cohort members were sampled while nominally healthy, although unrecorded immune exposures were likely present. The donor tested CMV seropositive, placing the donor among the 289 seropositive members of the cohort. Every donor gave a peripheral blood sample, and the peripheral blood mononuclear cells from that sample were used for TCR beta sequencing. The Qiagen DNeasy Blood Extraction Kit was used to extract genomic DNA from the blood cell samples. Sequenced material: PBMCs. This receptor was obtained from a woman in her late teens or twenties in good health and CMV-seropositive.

The base sequence is TGTGCCTGGACCATGACAGTGAACACTGAAGCTTTCTCT. It is translated as CAWTMTVNTEAFS. The rearranged chain carries TRBV30 and TRBJ1-1; the D gene is perhaps TRBD1, from 5 matching bases. Reading the germline V gene (reference sequence) gives CDR1 GTSNPN and CDR2 SVGIG. The CDR3 numbers 13 amino acids, ends counted. Here the CDR3 DNA is all that survives: 39 bases in frame from base 1. V and J are truncated by 4 bases and 0 bases respectively, leaving an intervening sequence of 9 bases.